These 12 T cell receptor beta chains were all obtained from the same sample, sequenced in a study of T cells in Graves' hyperthyroidism and ophthalmopathy. Amplification of TCR beta CDR3 regions was performed using RNA transcripts as template. The HTBI primer set drove a first-round RT-PCR of the TCR CDR3. TCRdb independently ran MiXCR on the multiplex PCR reads; one entry per CDR3 protein. Of under 350,000 distinct CDR3 sequences in the sample, 15% to 20% were seen once. Material: blood. These receptors originate from a woman aged 50 to 60 with Graves' hyperthyroidism.

This clonotype has only one observation. The CDR3 DNA reads TGTGCCAGCAGCCCCACCCGGGTGCAAGAGACCCAGTACTTC. As protein: CASSPTRVQETQYF. The V and J genes are TRBV7-9 and TRBJ2-5; D is uncertain. The ends were cut back, 5 bases at V and 2 bases at J, with 12 bases in the middle. CDR1 and CDR2 (germline): SEHNR, FQNEAQ (reference sequence). The CDR3 loop spans 14 amino acids.

This clonotype was seen only a few times. This chain connects TRBV10-2 to TRBJ1-1; D remains ambiguous. Trimming pared 6 bases from V and 0 bases from J, leaving 8 bases between. This CDR3 region has 13 residues. Germline V CDR1 and CDR2: WSHSY, SAAADI. CDR3 region: CASRGFMNTEAFF. CDR3 in DNA: TGCGCCAGCAGGGGCTTTATGAACACTGAAGCTTTCTTT.

The rearrangement links TRBV6-5 to TRBJ1-6; D remains unclear. V dropped 0 bases and J dropped 0 bases, with 6 bases sitting between them. The CDR3 contains 16 residues. Germline CDR1 MNHEY, CDR2 SVGAGI. The CDR3 sequence is CASSYSGNSYNSPLHF. In nucleotides, the CDR3 is TGTGCCAGCAGTTACTCTGGGAACTCCTATAATTCACCCCTCCACTTT.

This clonotype was seen ten or more times. The rearrangement uses TRBV28 and TRBJ1-4; the D gene is possibly TRBD1 (6 bases). The CDR3 loop spans 12 amino acids. V shed 9 bases and J shed 8 bases, with 13 bases lying between them. The germline gives CDR1 MDHEN, CDR2 SYDVKM. CDR3 region: CASSQGGEKLFF. The CDR3 DNA is TGTGCCAGTTCACAGGGAGGAGAAAAACTGTTTTTT.

This clonotype has just a few counts. This CDR3 reads CASSPDRGAGQPQHF. The CDR3, as DNA: TGTGCCAGTAGTCCGGACCGGGGGGCCGGTCAGCCCCAGCATTTT. The rearrangement uses TRBV19 and TRBJ1-5; D may be TRBD1 (6 bases). V was cut by 5 bases and J by 6 bases, with 17 bases left in between. CDR1 and CDR2 (germline): LNHDA, SQIVND (reference sequence). The CDR3 consists of 15 residues.

The chain combines TRBV2 with TRBJ2-3, with 7 bases identical to TRBD2. Trimming at V came to 10 bases and at J to 0 bases, leaving 7 bases not matched to a gene. The germline gives CDR1 SNHLY, CDR2 FYNNEI. This CDR3 is 14 amino acids long. The CDR3 DNA follows: TGTGCCACCCGACTAGCCACCAGCACAGATACGCAGTATTTT. Its protein is CATRLATSTDTQYF.

The genes are TRBV4-1 and TRBJ2-3, with D tentatively TRBD1 or TRBD2 (6 bases each). CDR1 is MGHRA, CDR2 YSYEKL, per germline. The CDR3 totals 14 residues. Trimming stripped 7 bases from V and 2 bases from J, with 13 bases between. CDR3 in DNA: TGCGCCAGCACCCCGGGGGCGTACACAGATACGCAGTATTTT. It yields the protein CASTPGAYTDTQYF.

The rearrangement links TRBV14 to TRBJ2-5, with 9 bases that match TRBD1. Germline V CDR1 and CDR2: SGHDN, FVKESK. The junction had 7 bases not matched to a gene; V was cut back by 6 bases and J by 2 bases. The CDR3 runs to 15 residues. The CDR3 DNA sequence: TGTGCCAGCAGGCCTACCGGGACAGGGCAAGAGACCCAGTACTTC. Amino acids: CASRPTGTGQETQYF.

This clonotype was seen ten or more times. V is TRBV7-2 and J is TRBJ2-1; 11 nucleotides match TRBD2. The germline gives CDR1 SGHTA, CDR2 FQGNSA. The CDR3 covers 15 residues. The V and J ends lost 3 bases and 7 bases, in that order; junction bases with no gene match: 5. The CDR3 DNA sequence: TGTGCCAGCAGCTTTTGGGCTAGCGGGGGGAATGAGCAGTTCTTC. Protein: CASSFWASGGNEQFF.

CDR3 sequence: CASSSTSGGQTNTGELFF. The CDR3 nucleotides read TGTGCCAGCAGTTCGACTAGCGGGGGCCAAACGAACACCGGGGAGCTGTTTTTT. The chain joins TRBV6-1 to TRBJ2-2; 12 nucleotides line up with TRBD2. This CDR3 spans 18 amino acids. The germline V gene encodes CDR1 MNHNS and CDR2 SASEGT. The junction had 7 bases not matched to a gene; V was cut back by 5 bases and J by 0 bases.

This clonotype was recorded at least ten times. The rearrangement joins TRBV11-3 to TRBJ2-1; 9 bases align to TRBD2. The germline gives CDR1 SGHNT, CDR2 YENEEA. The CDR3 is 14 residues long. The V gene end was trimmed by 3 bases and the J gene end by 6 bases; junction bases not matched to a gene: 3. The CDR3: CASSLRGGRNEQFF. In DNA form, the CDR3 reads TGTGCCAGCAGCTTGCGGGGGGGCCGCAATGAGCAGTTCTTC. Filled out from reference TRBV11-3 and TRBJ2-1, the complete variable domain reads EAGVVQSPRYKIIEKKQPVAFWCNPISGHNTLYWYLQNLGQGPELLIRYENEEAVDDSQLPKDRFSAERLKGVDSTLKIQPAELGDSAVYLCASSLRGGRNEQFFGPGTRLTVL.

This clonotype was counted at least ten times. The genes are TRBV29-1 and TRBJ1-2; D gene unclear. Per germline, CDR1 SQVTM and CDR2 ANQGSEA. The CDR3 is made up of 12 amino acids. V lost 3 bases and J lost 4, with 9 bases in between. CDR3 in DNA: TGCAGCGTTGAGATTGGCGGCTATGGCTACACCTTC. It is translated as CSVEIGGYGYTF.